This T cell receptor (beta chain) was found in a study of OX40 agonist ivuxolimab in advanced cancers. Regarding the complete study: The costimulatory receptor OX40 (CD134) was targeted by ivuxolimab, a fully human IgG2 agonistic monoclonal antibody. Intravenous ivuxolimab was administered to patients every 2 weeks at six dose levels: 0.01, 0.1, 0.3, 1.5, 3 and 10 mg/kg. Among the 50 to 55 dose-escalation patients, about 20 had hepatocellular carcinoma, 15 or so melanoma, 9 renal cell carcinoma and 9 head and neck cancer. In the dose-escalation cohort, 82.7% of patients were male, and the mean age was roughly 60 years, with a range of roughly 23 to 85. Patients were allowed to have had prior anti-PD-1, anti-PD-L1 or anti-CTLA-4 therapy, and approximately 39% of the dose-escalation patients had been treated with checkpoint inhibitors. Partial responses were achieved by three dose-escalation patients, of whom one had hepatocellular carcinoma and two had cutaneous melanoma. The purpose of peripheral TCRbeta sequencing was to test whether ivuxolimab changed TCR sequence diversity and led to clonal T-cell expansion. The paper covers the monotherapy dose-escalation part of the phase I ivuxolimab trial, which included N of about 50 patients. The full study reports these points: Partial responders in the 0.1-3.0 mg/kg groups had among the lowest normalized peripheral clonal expansion, especially among CD8+ T cells. The antigen specificity of the peripheral T cells that underwent clonal expansion was not determined. Low levels of normalized T-cell clonal expansion were also seen in some patients who did not respond. On average, CD8+ T cells showed more expanded clones than CD4+ T cells after ivuxolimab. At doses of 0.1 to 3.0 mg/kg, clonal expansion of both CD4+ and CD8+ blood T cells was observed from baseline to week 6.

A note on this clone: Which antigen it targets is not known. No base quality information exists; no much larger clone differs at one position.

The CDR3 covers 18 residues, taking in both the cysteine and the phenylalanine. Left in the record is the CDR3 DNA by itself, 54 bases read in frame from the first base. V is pruned by 4 bases and J by 6 bases, leaving 14 bases of the junction without a gene match. As encoded in the germline V gene (reference sequence), CDR1 is LNHDA while CDR2 is SQIVND. To sequence the TCRbeta CDR3 region, genomic DNA was isolated from the sorted cells. The immunoSEQ Assay was used to sequence the TCRbeta CDR3 regions. What TCRdb holds here is the immuneACCESS table cut down to in-frame rearrangements. Part of the clones is not present; checked against another copy, under half of the missing clones reflect an unresolved V gene, and the others are unexplained. The sample table records tens of thousands of clones; about 83% of these occur just once. The leading ten clones occupy more than 1% of the sample. Patients with autoimmune disease history or receiving systemic immunosuppression were excluded from the trial. Peripheral blood for TCR sequencing was collected from all dose cohorts at baseline, on cycle 4 day 1, and on cycle 7 day 1. The samples were drawn from a first-in-human, open-label, multicenter phase I dose-escalation trial of ivuxolimab. Adults with locally advanced or metastatic head and neck squamous cell, hepatocellular, melanoma or renal cell carcinoma were enrolled in the trial. Before TCR sequencing, CD4+ T cells and CD8+ T cells from peripheral blood were sorted into separate populations.

The V gene is TRBV19 and the J gene is TRBJ1-6; TRBD1 agrees with 8 junctional bases. The input for sequencing was CD4+ or CD8+ T cells sorted from blood, taken in a trial of the OX40 agonist ivuxolimab. This clonotype originated in an adult with an advanced solid tumor such as melanoma, head and neck, liver or kidney cancer. The base sequence is TGTGCCAGTAGTAACCAACTTATCCAGGGGGCTAGTAATTCACCCCTCCACTTT. Translation gives CASSNQLIQGASNSPLHF.